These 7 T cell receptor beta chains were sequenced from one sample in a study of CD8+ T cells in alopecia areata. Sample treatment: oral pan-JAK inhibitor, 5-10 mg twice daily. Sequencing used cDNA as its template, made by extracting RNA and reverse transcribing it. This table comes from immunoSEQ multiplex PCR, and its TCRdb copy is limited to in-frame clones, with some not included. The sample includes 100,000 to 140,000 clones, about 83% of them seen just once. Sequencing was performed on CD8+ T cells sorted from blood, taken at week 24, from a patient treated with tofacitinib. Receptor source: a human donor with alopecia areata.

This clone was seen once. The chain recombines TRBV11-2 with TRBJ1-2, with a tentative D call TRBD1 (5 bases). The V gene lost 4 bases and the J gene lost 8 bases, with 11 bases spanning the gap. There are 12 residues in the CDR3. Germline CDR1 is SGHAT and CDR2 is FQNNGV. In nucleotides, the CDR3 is TGTGCCAGCAGCTACTCAGGGTTAGGCTACACCTTC. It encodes CASSYSGLGYTF.

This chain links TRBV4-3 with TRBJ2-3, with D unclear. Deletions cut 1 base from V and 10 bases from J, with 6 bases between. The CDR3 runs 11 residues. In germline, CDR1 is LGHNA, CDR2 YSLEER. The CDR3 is CASSQGQSQYF. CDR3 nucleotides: TGCGCCAGCAGCCAAGGCCAGTCGCAGTATTTT.

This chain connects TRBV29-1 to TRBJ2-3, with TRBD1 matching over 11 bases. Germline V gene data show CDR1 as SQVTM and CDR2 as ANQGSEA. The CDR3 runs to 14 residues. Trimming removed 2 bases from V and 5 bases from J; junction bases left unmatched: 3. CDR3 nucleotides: TGCAGCGTTGAATCGGGACAGGGGGTAGATACGCAGTATTTT. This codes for CSVESGQGVDTQYF.

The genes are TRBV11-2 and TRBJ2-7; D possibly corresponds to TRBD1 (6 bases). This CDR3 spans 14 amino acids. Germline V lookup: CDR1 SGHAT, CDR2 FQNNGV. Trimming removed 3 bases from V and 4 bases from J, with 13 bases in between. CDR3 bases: TGTGCCAGCAGCTTCCAGGGGACCTGGTACGAGCAGTACTTC. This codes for CASSFQGTWYEQYF.

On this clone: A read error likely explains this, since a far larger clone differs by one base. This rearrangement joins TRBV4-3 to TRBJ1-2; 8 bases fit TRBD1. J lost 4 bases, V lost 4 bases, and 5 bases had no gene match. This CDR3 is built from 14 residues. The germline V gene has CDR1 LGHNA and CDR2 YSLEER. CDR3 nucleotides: TGCGCCAGCAGCCCTCTTACAGGGGGCTATGGCTACACCTTC. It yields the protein CASSPLTGGYGYTF.

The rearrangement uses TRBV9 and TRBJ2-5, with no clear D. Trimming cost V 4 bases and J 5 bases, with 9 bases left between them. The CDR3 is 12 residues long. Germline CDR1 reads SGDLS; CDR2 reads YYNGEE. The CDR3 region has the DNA TGTGCCAGCAGCCCAGAGCGTGAGACCCAGTACTTC. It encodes CASSPERETQYF.

The DNA for the CDR3 is TGTGCCAGCAGTGAAGGACAGGGGATAACTGAAGCTTTCTTT. It is translated as CASSEGQGITEAFF. V usage is TRBV2 and J usage is TRBJ1-1; 8 bases fit TRBD1. V gave up 1 base and J gave up 5 bases; unmatched junction bases: 3. CDR3 length equals 14 residues. Germline CDR1 reads SNHLY; CDR2 reads FYNNEI. The full variable domain, its missing parts supplied by reference TRBV2 and TRBJ1-1, is EPEVTQTPSHQVTQMGQEVILRCVPISNHLYFYWYRQILGQKVEFLVSFYNNEISEKSEIFDDQFSVERPDGSNFTLKIRSTKLEDSAMYFCASSEGQGITEAFFGQGTRLTVV.